This TCR beta chain was sequenced in a study of CD8 T cells in Susac syndrome. The CDR3 totals 11 residues. Per the germline V gene, CDR1 is SGHTA and CDR2 is FQGNSA. V shed 3 bases and J shed 15 bases, with 12 bases lying between them. It was with random hexamers that 0.5 to 1 ug RNA was reverse transcribed. Amplification of the TCR beta CDR3 was carried out by immunoSEQ multiplex PCR, which spanned a total of 54 Vbeta and 13 Jbeta segments. TCRdb re-called the immunoSEQ multiplex PCR reads through MiXCR, storing one row per CDR3 protein. The data show 160,000 or so distinct CDR3 sequences, with 93% seen just once and around 0.13% held by the top ten.

This receptor was identified in a human donor in good health. This chain connects TRBV7-2 to TRBJ1-5; perhaps TRBD1 as D (5 bases). Sequencing used CD4+ T cells from PBMCs. CDR3 in amino acids: CASSFGHGLHF. The CDR3 DNA follows: TGTGCCAGCAGCTTTGGACACGGGTTGCATTTT.